The 17 T cell receptor beta chains presented below share a single source sample, sequenced in a study of shared clonotypes between healthy human individuals. The repertoire was sequenced with immunoSEQ multiplex PCR; TCRdb's copy has only in-frame clones and lacks some. The sample includes approximately 2.1 million clones, approximately 93% of them seen just once. The material sequenced was naive CD4+ T cells from PBMCs. Documented subset: CD45RA+ positively selected. The receptors shown here come from a man between 18 and 29 years old in good health. Some clones in this sample may be carry-over from other donors' samples.

Regarding this clone: A read error may produce the germline difference seen at one junction end. The gene calls are TRBV7-9 and TRBJ2-3; no definite D call. Germline values: CDR1 SEHNR, CDR2 FQNEAQ (reference sequence). This CDR3 is 12 amino acids long. CDR3 residues: CASSLGAETQYF. As DNA, the CDR3 is TGTGCCAGCAGTTTAGGCGCGGAGACGCAGTATTTT.

The chain combines TRBV30 with TRBJ2-5; 7 bases are a match to TRBD1. Germline V CDR1 and CDR2: GTSNPN, SVGIG (reference sequence). Losses at the gene ends were 2 bases for V and 4 bases for J; bases not matched to a gene: 4. The CDR3 consists of 13 residues. CDR3 sequence: CAWSNRGIETQYF. As DNA, the CDR3 is TGTGCCTGGAGTAACAGGGGAATAGAGACCCAGTACTTC.

This clone is a singleton in its sample. This chain connects TRBV27 to TRBJ1-1; TRBD1 aligns across 8 bases. J was trimmed by 4 bases and V by 6 bases; bases with no gene match: 7. Per germline, CDR1 MNHEY and CDR2 SMNVEV (reference sequence). CDR3 length: 14 residues. CDR3 protein: CASRHGQGFTEAFF. DNA for the CDR3: TGTGCCAGCAGACACGGACAGGGTTTCACTGAAGCTTTCTTT.

CDR3: CASSLMGSRSYEQYF. DNA for the CDR3: TGTGCCAGCAGTTTAATGGGGTCCCGATCCTACGAGCAGTACTTC. The rearrangement uses TRBV28 and TRBJ2-7; no definite D call. The V end lost 2 bases, the J end lost 1 base, and 12 bases lay between the germline ends. Germline CDR1 is MDHEN and CDR2 is SYDVKM. This CDR3 is 15 amino acids long.

The genes are TRBV18 and TRBJ2-7, with 7 bases identical to TRBD1. The germline CDR1 and CDR2 sequences are KGHSH and LQKENI. The CDR3 spans 15 residues. V lost 3 bases, J lost 5 bases, and 10 bases stayed unmatched. CDR3 in DNA: TGTGCCAGCTCACCCAACACAGGGGCTGTGGACGAGCAGTACTTC. This codes for CASSPNTGAVDEQYF. The variable domain in full, completed from reference TRBV18 and TRBJ2-7, reads NAGVMQNPRHLVRRRGQEARLRCSPMKGHSHVYWYRQLPEEGLKFMVYLQKENIIDESGMPKERFSAEFPKEGPSILRIQQVVRGDSAAYFCASSPNTGAVDEQYFGPGTRLTVT.

Here the CDR3 DNA reads TGTGCCAGCAGCGCCACAGGGGGCGGGTATCAGCCCCAGCATTTT. Its translation: CASSATGGGYQPQHF. The chain has TRBV5-6 and TRBJ1-5, with 9 bases matching TRBD1. The germline V gene has CDR1 SGHDT and CDR2 YYEEEE. Trimming removed 4 bases from V and 5 bases from J; junction bases left unmatched: 7. This CDR3 contains 15 residues.

The chain links TRBV11-2 to TRBJ2-2, with D possibly matching TRBD1 (6 bases). The V and J ends lost 4 bases and 6 bases respectively, with 12 bases between them. The CDR3 extends over 14 amino acids. Germline loops: CDR1 SGHAT, CDR2 FQNNGV. DNA of the CDR3: TGTGCCAGCAGCTCAGGGGCAAGTCCCGGGGAGCTGTTTTTT. Translating it yields CASSSGASPGELFF.

This clone was recorded once. The chain links TRBV5-1 to TRBJ2-1, with TRBD2 matching 10 bases. The CDR3 runs to 16 residues. Germline values: CDR1 SGHRS, CDR2 YFSETQ. J was trimmed by 4 bases and V by 2 bases; bases with no gene match: 6. CDR3 in amino acids: CASSLPGTSAYNEQFF. The CDR3 DNA is TGCGCCAGCAGCTTACCCGGGACTAGCGCTTACAATGAGCAGTTCTTC.

The chain links TRBV27 to TRBJ2-7; possibly TRBD1 or TRBD2 for D (5 bases each). The CDR3 totals 13 residues. CDR1 MNHEY and CDR2 SMNVEV come from the germline V gene (reference sequence). The V end lost 2 bases, the J end lost 3 bases, and 8 bases lay between the germline ends. This chain's CDR3 is CASSLRDHYEQYF. In DNA, the CDR3 is TGTGCCAGCAGTTTAAGGGACCACTACGAGCAGTACTTC.

The V gene is TRBV5-6, the J gene TRBJ2-7, with D unresolved. This CDR3 comprises 13 residues. Trimming left V 4 bases short and J 6 bases short, with 14 bases between. From germline, CDR1 is SGHDT and CDR2 YYEEEE. CDR3 bases: TGTGCCAGCAGCGCAGGATCCTTCGCCGAGCAGTACTTC. It codes for CASSAGSFAEQYF.

The chain carries TRBV11-2 and TRBJ1-1, with TRBD1 as a possible D gene (5 bases). Trimming removed 5 bases at V and 2 bases at J, with 9 bases between. This CDR3 spans 13 amino acids. CDR1 and CDR2 from the germline V gene are SGHAT and FQNNGV. Here the CDR3 DNA reads TGTGCCAGCAGCGACAGAGATAACACTGAAGCTTTCTTT. Amino acid sequence: CASSDRDNTEAFF.

About this clone: The sample holds other DNA sequences that translate to the same CDR3. The rearrangement uses TRBV5-1 and TRBJ2-2; no firm D call. This CDR3 is 14 amino acids long. Trimming cost V 1 base and J 4 bases, with 8 bases left between them. The germline V gene encodes CDR1 SGHRS and CDR2 YFSETQ. CDR3 loop: CASSLKASTGELFF. CDR3 nucleotides: TGCGCCAGCAGCTTGAAAGCGTCCACCGGGGAGCTGTTTTTT.

The chain joins TRBV18 to TRBJ1-2, with TRBD1 matching over 11 bases. This CDR3 spans 14 amino acids. Germline V gene sequence: CDR1 KGHSH, CDR2 LQKENI. J was trimmed by 7 bases and V by 1 base; bases with no gene match: 2. The CDR3 spells CASSPQDRGLGYTF. CDR3 sequence (DNA): TGTGCCAGCTCACCACAGGACAGGGGGCTTGGCTACACCTTC.

CDR3 residues: CASSLAGYLAGGRGMDQFF. The CDR3 region has the DNA TGCGCCAGCAGCTTGGCCGGATATCTAGCGGGGGGCCGAGGAATGGATCAGTTCTTC. The chain uses TRBV5-1 and TRBJ2-1; 11 bases agree with TRBD2. V shed 0 bases, J shed 13 bases, and the junction held 21 bases outside the gene matches. The CDR3 has 19 residues. Germline CDR1 is SGHRS and CDR2 is YFSETQ.

This clone was detected once. The chain couples TRBV6-6 to TRBJ2-5, with D maybe TRBD2 (6 bases). This CDR3 spans 14 amino acids. Trimming shortened V by 6 bases and J by 2 bases, and 13 bases separated the two germline ends. CDR1 and CDR2 (germline): MNHNY, SVGAGI (reference sequence). CDR3 sequence reads: CASRTPGSQETQYF. The CDR3 nucleotides read TGTGCCAGCAGAACTCCCGGGAGTCAAGAGACCCAGTACTTC.

The chain recombines TRBV18 with TRBJ1-3; D gene ambiguous. The V gene lost 3 bases and the J gene lost 7 bases, with 19 bases spanning the gap. CDR3 length equals 16 residues. Germline V gene lookup returns CDR1 KGHSH and CDR2 LQKENI. The CDR3: CASSPFTGPHPNTIYF. As DNA, the CDR3 is TGTGCCAGCTCACCTTTCACCGGGCCCCATCCCAACACCATATATTTT.

As regards this clone: Different DNA sequences within this sample yield the same CDR3. This sequence joins TRBV29-1 and TRBJ2-7, with D possibly TRBD1 on 6 matching bases. V was trimmed by 1 base and J by 2 bases, leaving 6 bases between them. The CDR3 covers 12 residues. Germline V CDR1 and CDR2: SQVTM, ANQGSEA. CDR3 sequence (DNA): TGCAGCGTTGAAGGGACAGCCTACGAGCAGTACTTC. This gives the protein CSVEGTAYEQYF.